This T cell receptor beta chain was sequenced for a study of immune reconstitution after stem cell transplant in scleroderma (dated by TCRdb to about 2017). Relative to its sample, this clonotype is medium-sized (0.01 to 0.1%). The target of this receptor is not known. One base away there is no much larger clone; base qualities are not given. The protocol used for the library was RT-PCR. Sequencing relied on an Illumina MiSeq. TCRdb's own reprocessing of the public reads used fastp at Q25 and MiXCR and kept productive beta chains. Here each entry gathers all rows of one CDR3 protein and keeps the most common genes and DNA. The sample has around 2,000 distinct CDR3 sequences on record, about 15% of them singletons. Together, the top ten hold around 8.5% of the sample. According to the germline V gene (reference sequence), CDR1 reads DFQATT and CDR2 reads SNEGSKA. The CDR3 goes from the cysteine to the phenylalanine over 15 residues. CDR3 DNA is the only sequence kept; it has 45 bases, read in frame from the first base. At the junction V is shortened by 1 base and J by 1 base, with 13 bases in between.

The chain is encoded by TRBV20-1 joined to TRBJ1-1, with a tentative D gene TRBD1 over 6 matching bases. The source of this sequence is a female donor with systemic sclerosis. The sample here was taken before or after autologous hematopoietic stem cell transplantation (not recorded which). The sequence in DNA is TGCAGTGCTAGAGCTTTGGGGGCCTCGAACACTGAAGCTTTCTTT. This is translated as CSARALGASNTEAFF.